Here is one T cell receptor beta chain with its context. This sample was taken from a study of blood T cell repertoires in COVID-19. Study at large: Samples taken during acute and convalescent COVID-19 were collected in the United States, Italy and Spain. T cells, B-cell-depleted T cells, or PBMCs supplied cDNA or gDNA.

In the original analysis: Reference gene primer amplification gave nucleated cell count estimates. The repertoire was sequenced with immunoSEQ multiplex PCR; TCRdb's copy has only in-frame clones and lacks some. The V and J calls and clone size are taken from that table; D and trimming were inferred from the DNA. The sample includes some 100,000 clones, 80% to 95% of them seen just once. Looked up from germline, CDR1 is MDHEN and CDR2 is SYDVKM. Trimming cost V 9 bases and J 9 bases; bases outside gene matches: 9. The CDR3 sequence is 13 residues long. Material: peripheral blood. This sequence was found in a man aged 60 to 75 with acute or convalescent COVID-19. The chain couples TRBV28 to TRBJ2-1; 9 bases agree with TRBD1. CDR3 in amino acids: CASERQGVVEQFF. CDR3 coding DNA: TGTGCCAGTGAACGACAGGGGGTAGTTGAGCAGTTCTTC. The full variable domain, completed using reference TRBV28 and TRBJ2-1, is DVKVTQSSRYLVKRTGEKVFLECVQDMDHENMFWYRQDPGLGLRLIYFSYDVKMKEKGDIPEGYSVSREKKERFSLILESASTNQTSMYLCASERQGVVEQFFGPGTRLTVL.